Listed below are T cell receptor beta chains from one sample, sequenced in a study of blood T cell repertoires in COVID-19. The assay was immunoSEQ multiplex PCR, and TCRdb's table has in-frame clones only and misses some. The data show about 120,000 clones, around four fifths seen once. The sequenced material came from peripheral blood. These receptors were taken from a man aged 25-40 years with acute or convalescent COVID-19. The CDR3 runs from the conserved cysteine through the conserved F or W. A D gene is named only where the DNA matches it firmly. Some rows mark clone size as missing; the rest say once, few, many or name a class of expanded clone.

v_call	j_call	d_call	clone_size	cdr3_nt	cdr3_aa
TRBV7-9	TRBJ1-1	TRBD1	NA	TGTGCCAGCAGCTTGAGGAACAGGGGGGGAGCTTTCTTT	CASSLRNRGGAFF
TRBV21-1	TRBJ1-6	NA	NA	TGTGCCAGCAGCAAAGAAGCGGGCAGGGTAGGTTCACCCCTCCACTTT	CASSKEAGRVGSPLHF
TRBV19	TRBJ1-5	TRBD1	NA	TGTGCCAGTAGTATAGGGGGACAGGGGGGCCAGCCCCAGCATTTT	CASSIGGQGGQPQHF
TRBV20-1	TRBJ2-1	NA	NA	TGCAGTGTAGCGGAGACTCAGCAGTTCTTC	CSVAETQQFF
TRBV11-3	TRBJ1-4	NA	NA	TGTGCCAGCAGCTTACGCGGCGATTCTTGCCTTGGAAAACTGTTTTTT	CASSLRGDSCLGKLFF
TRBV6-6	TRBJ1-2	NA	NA	TGTGCCAGCAGTCAAGACAGAAGAGATAACTATGGCTACACCTTC	CASSQDRRDNYGYTF
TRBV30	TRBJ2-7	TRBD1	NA	TGTGCCTGGACCCGGGACAGGGGCAACGAGCAGTACTTC	CAWTRDRGNEQYF
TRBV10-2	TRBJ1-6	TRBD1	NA	TGCGCCAGCAGTGGAAGGACAGGGAGCTCCTATAATTCACCCCTCCACTTT	CASSGRTGSSYNSPLHF
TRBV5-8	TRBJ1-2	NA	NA	TGTGCCAGCAGCTTGGCCGTGGGGGCCCAACATGGCTACACCTTC	CASSLAVGAQHGYTF
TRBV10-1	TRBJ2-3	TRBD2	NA	TGCGCCAGCAGTGAGTCCACCAGCGGGGGGAACCCGGACACGCAGTATTTT	CASSESTSGGNPDTQYF
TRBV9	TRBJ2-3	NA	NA	TGTGCCAGCAGCGTTGTCGGTAGCACAGATACGCAGTATTTT	CASSVVGSTDTQYF
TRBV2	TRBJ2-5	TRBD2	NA	TGTGCCAGCAGTGGTATAGCGGGGACTCAAGAGACCCAGTACTTC	CASSGIAGTQETQYF
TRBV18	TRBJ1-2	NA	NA	TGTGCCAGCTCACCACCGGGAGGGGTCGGCTACACCTTC	CASSPPGGVGYTF
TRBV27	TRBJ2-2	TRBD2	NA	TGTGCCAGCCGGAAGCCGCGCGGGGGTTTCGCCGGGGAGCTGTTTTTT	CASRKPRGGFAGELFF
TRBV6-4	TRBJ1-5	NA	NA	TGTGCCAGCAGTGAATCTAGAAATCAGCCCCAGCATTTT	CASSESRNQPQHF
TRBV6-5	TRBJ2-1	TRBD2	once	TGTGCCAGCAGTCTAGCCCCGGGGGGATTTAATGAGCAGTTCTTC	CASSLAPGGFNEQFF
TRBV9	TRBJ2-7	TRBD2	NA	TGTGCCAGCAGCCCAAGCGGGGGGTCTTACGAGCAGTACTTC	CASSPSGGSYEQYF
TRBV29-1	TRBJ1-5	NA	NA	TGCAGCGTTGAGGGGGGATCTGGGCAGCCCCAGCATTTT	CSVEGGSGQPQHF
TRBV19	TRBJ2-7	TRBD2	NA	TGTGCCAGTAGTTCCCGACTAGCGGGCGAATCTAGCTCCTACGAGCAGTACTTC	CASSSRLAGESSSYEQYF
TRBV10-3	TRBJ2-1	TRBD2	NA	TGTGCCATCAGTGAGGGCCTAGCGGGAGGGCCAAACAATGAGCAGTTCTTC	CAISEGLAGGPNNEQFF
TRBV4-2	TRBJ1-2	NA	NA	TGTGCCAGCAGCCCGCCCCCCGGGACACAGTTAAACTATGGCTACACCTTC	CASSPPPGTQLNYGYTF
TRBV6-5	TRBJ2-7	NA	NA	TGTGCCAGCAGTCCCCGAGGGGGAATACATGAGCAGTACTTC	CASSPRGGIHEQYF
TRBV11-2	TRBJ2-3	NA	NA	TGTGCCAGCAGCCGCGGGACTTCACCTCCCACAGATACGCAGTATTTT	CASSRGTSPPTDTQYF
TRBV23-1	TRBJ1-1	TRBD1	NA	TGCGCCAGCAGTCAATTCTGGGACAGGGGGCGTTATAACACTGAAGCTTTCTTT	CASSQFWDRGRYNTEAFF
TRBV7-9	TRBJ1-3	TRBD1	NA	TGTGCCAGCAGCGCCACAGGGGGCAATCGGGGAAACACCATATATTTT	CASSATGGNRGNTIYF
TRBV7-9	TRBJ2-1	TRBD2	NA	TGTGCCAGCAGCCATAGAGGTAGCGGGGGACAGCATGAGCAGTTCTTC	CASSHRGSGGQHEQFF
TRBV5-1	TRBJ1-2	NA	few	TGCGCCAGCAGCATTAACGGAGCTGGTGAAGCGGAATTC	CASSINGAGEAEF
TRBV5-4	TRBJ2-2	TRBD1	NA	TGTGCCAGCAGCCCGGACAGGGATAACACCGGGGAGCTGTTTTTT	CASSPDRDNTGELFF
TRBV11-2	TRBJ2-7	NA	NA	TGTGCCAGCAGCTTAGAACAGACCTACGAGCAGTACTTC	CASSLEQTYEQYF
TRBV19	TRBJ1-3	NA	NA	TGTGCCAGTTACAGGGCCCCTGGAAACACCATATATTTT	CASYRAPGNTIYF
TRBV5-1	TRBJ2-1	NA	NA	TGCGCCAGCAGCTTGGAGGCGGCCAGCTCCTACAATGAGCAGTTCTTC	CASSLEAASSYNEQFF
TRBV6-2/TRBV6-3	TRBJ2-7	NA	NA	TGTGCCAGCAGTTCTTCCCCCTACGAGCAGTACTTC	CASSSSPYEQYF
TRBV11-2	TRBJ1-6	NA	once	TGTGCCAGCAGCTTAGATAACTGGGAGGTTTCACCCCTCCACTTT	CASSLDNWEVSPLHF
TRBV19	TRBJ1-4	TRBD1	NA	TGTGCCAGTAGTACCCGCCTCGGGACAGGGAATGAAAAACTGTTTTTT	CASSTRLGTGNEKLFF
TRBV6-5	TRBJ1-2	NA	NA	TGTGCCAGCAGCCGGACACGAGAGTATGGCTACACCTTC	CASSRTREYGYTF
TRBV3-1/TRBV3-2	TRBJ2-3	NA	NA	TGTGCCAGCAGCCAAGATCGTAGAGATACGCAGTATTTT	CASSQDRRDTQYF
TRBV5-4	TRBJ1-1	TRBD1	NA	TGTGCCAGCAGCATCCCGGGACAGGTGAACACTGAAGCTTTCTTT	CASSIPGQVNTEAFF
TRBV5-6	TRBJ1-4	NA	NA	TGTGCCAGCAGCTTTGCTCAGGGAAAAGGGCGAGCGATGAGGAAACTGTTTTTT	CASSFAQGKGRAMRKLFF
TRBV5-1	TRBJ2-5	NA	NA	TGCGCCAGCAGCCGGACTACTACCGTCCAAGAGACCCAGTACTTC	CASSRTTTVQETQYF
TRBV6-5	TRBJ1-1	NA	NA	TGTGCCAGCAGCCGATGGGGGGGGGACACTGAAGCTTTCTTT	CASSRWGGDTEAFF
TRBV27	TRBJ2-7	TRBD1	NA	TGTGCCAGCAGTTCCCGGGACAGGGGTGAGTACGAGCAGTACTTC	CASSSRDRGEYEQYF
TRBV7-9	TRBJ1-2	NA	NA	TGTGCCAGCAGCTTAGCCCCGGCTAACTATGGCTACACCTTC	CASSLAPANYGYTF
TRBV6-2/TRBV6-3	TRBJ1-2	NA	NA	TGTGCCAGCAGTTTGCTGGCGTTTGGAACAGGGAACTATGGCTACACCTTC	CASSLLAFGTGNYGYTF
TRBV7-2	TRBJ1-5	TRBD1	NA	TGTGCCAGCCAGGGGGATAGCAATCAGCCCCAGCATTTT	CASQGDSNQPQHF
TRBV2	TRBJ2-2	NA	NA	TGTGCCAGCAGTGAAGGGGCCCTAGGGGAGCTGTTTTTT	CASSEGALGELFF
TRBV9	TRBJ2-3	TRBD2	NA	TGTGCCAGCAGCGTAGATCCAGCGGGAGAGCCGGGTGTCACAGATACGCAGTATTTT	CASSVDPAGEPGVTDTQYF
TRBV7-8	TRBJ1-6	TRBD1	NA	TGTGCCAGCAGCGCCTCGGGACAGGGGGTTTCACCCCTCCACTTT	CASSASGQGVSPLHF
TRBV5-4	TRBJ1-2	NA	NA	TGTGCCAGCAGCTTGGAGGACAGTGGCTACACCTTC	CASSLEDSGYTF
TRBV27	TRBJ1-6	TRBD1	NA	TGTGCCAGCAGTAAAGGGGGACAGGGGCTGGTTTCACCCCTCCACTTT	CASSKGGQGLVSPLHF
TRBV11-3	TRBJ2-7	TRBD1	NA	TGTGCCAGCAGCCCACGGACAGGATCCTACGAGCAGTACTTC	CASSPRTGSYEQYF